This T cell receptor (beta chain) was documented in a study of blood T cell repertoires in COVID-19. Study background: The United States, Italy and Spain provided the acute and convalescent COVID-19 samples.

Authors' data handling: Researchers report that nucleated cell counts were estimated from reference gene primer amplification. Produced via immunoSEQ multiplex PCR; TCRdb's table is partial and in-frame only. V, J and clone size are those of that table, while D and trimming were read from the DNA. The sample records around 370,000 clones, 90% being singletons. Looked up from germline, CDR1 is SGHTA and CDR2 is FQGNSA. The CDR3 covers 15 residues. V lost 7 bases and J lost 7, with 20 bases in between. The chain is built from TRBV7-2 and TRBJ2-1; the D gene is possibly TRBD1 (5 bases). Material for sequencing was peripheral blood. This TCR was recovered from a man between 18 and 35 years old with active or convalescent COVID-19. In DNA form, the CDR3 reads TGTGCCAGCACCTCCCCAGCAGGGCTCTGGAATGAGCAGTTCTTC. Its translation is CASTSPAGLWNEQFF.